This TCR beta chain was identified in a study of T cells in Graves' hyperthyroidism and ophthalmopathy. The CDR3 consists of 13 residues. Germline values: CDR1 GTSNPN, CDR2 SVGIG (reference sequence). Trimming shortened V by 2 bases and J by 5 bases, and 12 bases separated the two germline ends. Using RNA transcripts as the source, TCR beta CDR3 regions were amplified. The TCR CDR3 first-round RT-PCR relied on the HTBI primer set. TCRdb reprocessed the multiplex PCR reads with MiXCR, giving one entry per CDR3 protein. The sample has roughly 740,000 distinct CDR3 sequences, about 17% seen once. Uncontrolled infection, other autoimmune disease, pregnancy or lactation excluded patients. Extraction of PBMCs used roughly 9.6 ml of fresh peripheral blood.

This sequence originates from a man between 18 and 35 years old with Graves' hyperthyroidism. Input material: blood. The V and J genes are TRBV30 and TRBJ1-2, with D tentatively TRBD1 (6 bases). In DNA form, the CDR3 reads TGTGCCTGGAGTCCCCGGGGGGCTTATGGCTACACCTTC. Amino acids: CAWSPRGAYGYTF.